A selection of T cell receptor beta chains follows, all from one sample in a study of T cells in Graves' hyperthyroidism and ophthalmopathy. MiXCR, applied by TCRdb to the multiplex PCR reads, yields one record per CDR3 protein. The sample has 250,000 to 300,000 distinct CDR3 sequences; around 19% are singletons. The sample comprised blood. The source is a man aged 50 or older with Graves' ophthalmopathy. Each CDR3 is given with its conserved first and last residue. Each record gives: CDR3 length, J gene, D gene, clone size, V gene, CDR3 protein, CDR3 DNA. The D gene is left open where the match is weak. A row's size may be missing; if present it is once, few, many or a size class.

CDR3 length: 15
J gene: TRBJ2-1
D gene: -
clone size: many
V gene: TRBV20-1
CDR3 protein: CSARVGRSSYNEQFF
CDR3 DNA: TGCAGTGCTAGAGTCGGCAGGAGCTCCTACAATGAGCAGTTCTTC

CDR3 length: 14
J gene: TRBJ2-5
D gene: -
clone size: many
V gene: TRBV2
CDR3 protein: CASSEGSSGETQYF
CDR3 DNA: TGTGCCAGCAGTGAAGGGAGCAGCGGCGAGACCCAGTACTTC

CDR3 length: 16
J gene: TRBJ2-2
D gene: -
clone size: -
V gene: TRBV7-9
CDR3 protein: CASSPLTVQGPGELFF
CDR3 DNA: TGTGCCAGCAGCCCACTGACAGTGCAAGGACCCGGGGAGCTGTTTTTT

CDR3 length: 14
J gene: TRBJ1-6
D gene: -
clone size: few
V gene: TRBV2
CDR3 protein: CASSALAQRAPLHF
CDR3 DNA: TGTGCCAGCAGTGCCCTGGCACAGCGGGCACCCCTCCACTTT

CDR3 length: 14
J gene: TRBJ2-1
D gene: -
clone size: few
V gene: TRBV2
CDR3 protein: CASSAGTHSSEQFF
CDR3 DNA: TGTGCCAGCAGTGCCGGGACTCACTCCAGTGAGCAGTTCTTC

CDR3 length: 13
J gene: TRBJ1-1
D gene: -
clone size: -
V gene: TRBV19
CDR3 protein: CASSANRAQAAFF
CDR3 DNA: TGTGCCAGTAGTGCAAATCGGGCCCAAGCGGCTTTCTTT

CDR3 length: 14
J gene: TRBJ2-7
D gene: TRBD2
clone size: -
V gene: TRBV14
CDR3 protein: CASRKSGSSYEQYF
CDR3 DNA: TGTGCCAGCAGGAAAAGCGGGAGCTCCTACGAGCAGTACTTC

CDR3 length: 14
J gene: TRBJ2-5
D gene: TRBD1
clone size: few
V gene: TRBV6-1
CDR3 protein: CASRPGQALGPQYF
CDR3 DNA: TGTGCCAGCAGACCCGGACAGGCCCTAGGACCCCAGTACTTC

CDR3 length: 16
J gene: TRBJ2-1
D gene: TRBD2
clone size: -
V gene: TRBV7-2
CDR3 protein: CASSSPQLAGHNEQFF
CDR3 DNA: TGTGCCAGCAGCTCCCCCCAGCTAGCGGGACACAATGAGCAGTTCTTC

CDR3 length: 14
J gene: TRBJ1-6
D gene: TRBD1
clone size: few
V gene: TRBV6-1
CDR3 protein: CASRTGPYNSPLHF
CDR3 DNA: TGTGCCAGCAGGACAGGGCCCTATAATTCACCCCTCCACTTT

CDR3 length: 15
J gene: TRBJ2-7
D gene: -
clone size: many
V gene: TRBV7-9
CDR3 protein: CASSLVSSGAYEQYF
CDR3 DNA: TGTGCCAGCAGCTTAGTCTCGTCGGGGGCCTACGAGCAGTACTTC

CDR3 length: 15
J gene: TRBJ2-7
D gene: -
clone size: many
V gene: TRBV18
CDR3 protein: CASSPPASRGYEQYF
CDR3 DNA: TGTGCCAGCTCACCACCGGCTAGCCGGGGGTACGAGCAGTACTTC

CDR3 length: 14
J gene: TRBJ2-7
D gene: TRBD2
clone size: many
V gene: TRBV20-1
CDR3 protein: CSAGGLAGGGEQYF
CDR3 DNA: TGCAGTGCTGGTGGACTAGCGGGAGGGGGCGAGCAGTACTTC

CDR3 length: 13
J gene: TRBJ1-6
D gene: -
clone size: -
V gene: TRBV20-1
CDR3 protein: CSAPIRDNSPLHF
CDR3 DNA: TGCAGTGCCCCCATCCGGGATAATTCACCCCTCCACTTT

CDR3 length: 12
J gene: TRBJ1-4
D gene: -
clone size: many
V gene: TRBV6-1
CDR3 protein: CASTLGREKLFF
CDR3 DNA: TGTGCCAGCACCCTGGGGCGTGAAAAACTGTTTTTT